The 6 T cell receptor beta chains below come from one sample, sequenced in a study of CD8 T cells in ankylosing spondylitis. TCRdb reanalysed the 5' RACE reads using MiXCR and keeps one entry per CDR3 protein. The sample lists 250,000 to 350,000 distinct CDR3 sequences, approximately 20% seen once, with roughly 8% in the top ten. The sequenced material came from blood, either unsorted or a sorted T cell fraction (not recorded which). All receptors derive from a male donor with ankylosing spondylitis or in good health (not recorded which).

This clonotype was picked up many times. The rearrangement uses TRBV10-3 and TRBJ2-5, with D uncertain. V dropped 11 bases and J dropped 5 bases, with 21 bases sitting between them. In germline, CDR1 is ENHRY, CDR2 SYGVKD. CDR3 length equals 14 residues. The CDR3 bases are TGTGCCGTCGCCAGGACCTCGGACCGTGAGACCCAGTACTTC. Translation gives CAVARTSDRETQYF.

About this clonotype: The junction differs from germline at one of its ends, possibly a read error. This rearrangement joins TRBV11-2 to TRBJ2-2; D ambiguous. Germline values: CDR1 SGHAT, CDR2 FQNNGV. CDR3 length: 15 amino acids. CDR3 bases: TGTGCCGGCAGCTTGATAGGCCAAAACACCGGGGAGCTGTTTTTT. Translating it yields CAGSLIGQNTGELFF.

The chain joins TRBV7-9 to TRBJ2-7; no clear D gene. V dropped 1 base and J dropped 2 bases, with 15 bases sitting between them. This CDR3 spans 16 amino acids. The germline CDR1 and CDR2 sequences are SEHNR and FQNEAQ (reference sequence). The CDR3 sequence: CASSLEGHGPTYEQYV. In DNA form, the CDR3 reads TGTGCCAGCAGCTTAGAGGGCCATGGGCCGACCTACGAGCAGTACGTC.

This sequence joins TRBV4-2 and TRBJ2-2, with 8 bases aligning to TRBD1. The CDR3 runs 15 residues. The germline gives CDR1 LGHNA, CDR2 YNFKEQ. With 4 bases clipped from V and 6 bases from J, the junction kept 7 bases outside the gene matches. CDR3 coding DNA: TGTGCCAGCAGCCCTGACAGGGGAAAATCCGGGGAGCTGTTTTTT. Translated, it gives CASSPDRGKSGELFF.

The rearrangement links TRBV6-5 to TRBJ2-5; a possible D gene is TRBD2 (5 bases). V dropped 2 bases and J dropped 2 bases, with 15 bases sitting between them. This CDR3 region has 16 residues. The germline CDR1 and CDR2 sequences are MNHEY and SVGAGI. The CDR3 DNA sequence: TGTGCCAGCAGTTACGGTGGTAGGCGGGCTCAAGAGACCCAGTACTTC. Translation gives CASSYGGRRAQETQYF.

This clonotype came up many times. The chain combines TRBV9 with TRBJ2-3; D gene ambiguous. The germline V and J ends were trimmed by 6 bases and 0 bases, with 8 bases remaining between them. CDR3 length: 13 residues. Germline lookup yields CDR1 SGDLS and CDR2 YYNGEE. The DNA of the CDR3 is TGTGCCAGCAAACCGGACAGCACAGATACGCAGTATTTT. Protein sequence: CASKPDSTDTQYF.